This TCR beta chain was recorded in a study of T cell responses to AZD1222 COVID-19 vaccine. TCRdb's table, derived via immunoSEQ multiplex PCR, lists solely in-frame clones and lacks some. The sample has over 110,000 clones; about nine tenths are singletons. V trimming: 9 bases; J trimming: 5 bases; junction bases outside the gene matches: 7. This CDR3 contains 13 residues. The V gene's germline CDR1 is MNHEY and CDR2 SVGAGI. Notes on this clone: Its matching antigen is unknown.

Study findings and constraints: White British donors predominated, females outnumbered males, and clonal diversity was possibly underestimated.

The chain uses TRBV6-5 and TRBJ2-3; 8 positions match TRBD2. The sequence came from an adult who received the AZD1222 COVID-19 vaccine. The sequences come from peripheral blood, collected 28 days after the second AZD1222 dose. The CDR3 protein is CASERGGRDTQYF. The CDR3 nucleotides read TGTGCCAGTGAACGGGGGGGGAGAGATACGCAGTATTTT.